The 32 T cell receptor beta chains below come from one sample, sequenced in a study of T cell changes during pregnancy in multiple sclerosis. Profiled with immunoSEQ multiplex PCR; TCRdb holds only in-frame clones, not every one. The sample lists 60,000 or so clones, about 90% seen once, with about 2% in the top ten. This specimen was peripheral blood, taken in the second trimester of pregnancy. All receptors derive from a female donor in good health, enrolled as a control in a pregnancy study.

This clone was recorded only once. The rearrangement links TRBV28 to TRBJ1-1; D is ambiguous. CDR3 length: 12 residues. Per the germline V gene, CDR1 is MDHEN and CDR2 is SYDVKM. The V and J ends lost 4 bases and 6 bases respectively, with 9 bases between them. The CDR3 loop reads CASSSGVAEAFF. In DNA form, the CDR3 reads TGTGCCAGCAGTTCCGGGGTAGCTGAAGCTTTCTTT. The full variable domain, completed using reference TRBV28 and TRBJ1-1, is DVKVTQSSRYLVKRTGEKVFLECVQDMDHENMFWYRQDPGLGLRLIYFSYDVKMKEKGDIPEGYSVSREKKERFSLILESASTNQTSMYLCASSSGVAEAFFGQGTRLTVV.

The CDR3: CATDGRGTVYEQYF. As DNA, the CDR3 is TGTGCCACCGACGGCCGCGGGACAGTTTACGAGCAGTACTTC. The chain joins TRBV28 to TRBJ2-7; possibly TRBD1 for D (7 bases). Germline CDR1 MDHEN, CDR2 SYDVKM. CDR3 length: 14 amino acids. V was cut by 10 bases and J by 4 bases, with 20 bases left in between.

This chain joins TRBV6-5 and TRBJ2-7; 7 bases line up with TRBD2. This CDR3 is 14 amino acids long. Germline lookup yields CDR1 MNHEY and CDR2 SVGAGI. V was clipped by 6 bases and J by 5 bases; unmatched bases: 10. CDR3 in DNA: TGTGCCAGCAGGCCGACTAGCTCCGGCCACGAGCAGTACTTC. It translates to CASRPTSSGHEQYF.

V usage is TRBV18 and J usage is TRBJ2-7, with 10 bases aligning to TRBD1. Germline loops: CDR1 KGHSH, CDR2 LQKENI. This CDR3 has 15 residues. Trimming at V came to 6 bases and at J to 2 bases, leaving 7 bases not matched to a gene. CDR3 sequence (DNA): TGTGCCAGCTCCCCGGGGACAGGGGCTACCTACGAGCAGTACTTC. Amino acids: CASSPGTGATYEQYF.

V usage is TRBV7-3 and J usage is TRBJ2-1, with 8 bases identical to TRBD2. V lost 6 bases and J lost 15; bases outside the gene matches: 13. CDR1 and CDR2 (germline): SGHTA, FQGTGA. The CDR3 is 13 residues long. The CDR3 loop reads CASRLQAGELLFF. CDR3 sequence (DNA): TGTGCCAGCAGGTTACAAGCGGGGGAGCTTCTGTTCTTC.

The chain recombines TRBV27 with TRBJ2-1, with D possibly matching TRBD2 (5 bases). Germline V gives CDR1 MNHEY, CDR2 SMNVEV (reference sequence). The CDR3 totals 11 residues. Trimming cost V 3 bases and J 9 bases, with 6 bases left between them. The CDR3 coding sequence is TGTGCCAGCAGTTTTGGGAGTGAGCAGTTCTTC. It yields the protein CASSFGSEQFF.

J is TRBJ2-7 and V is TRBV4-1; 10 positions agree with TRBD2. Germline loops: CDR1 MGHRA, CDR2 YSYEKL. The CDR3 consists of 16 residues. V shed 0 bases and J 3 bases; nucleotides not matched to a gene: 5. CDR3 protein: CASSQEASGSGYEQYF. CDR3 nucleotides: TGCGCCAGCAGCCAAGAGGCTAGCGGGAGTGGCTACGAGCAGTACTTC.

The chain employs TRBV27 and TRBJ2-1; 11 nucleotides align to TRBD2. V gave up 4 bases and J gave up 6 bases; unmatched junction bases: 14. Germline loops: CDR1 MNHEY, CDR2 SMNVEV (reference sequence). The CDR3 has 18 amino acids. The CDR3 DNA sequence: TGTGCCAGCAGTTCCCGATCAGGGGGCACTAGCGGGAGCAATGAGCAGTTCTTC. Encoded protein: CASSSRSGGTSGSNEQFF.

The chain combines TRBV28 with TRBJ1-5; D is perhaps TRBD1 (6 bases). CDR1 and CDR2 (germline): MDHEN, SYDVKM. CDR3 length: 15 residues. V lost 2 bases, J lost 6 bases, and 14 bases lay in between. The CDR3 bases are TGTGCCAGCAGTTTAGGGTCAGGGGTGCGTCAGCCCCAGCATTTT. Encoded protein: CASSLGSGVRQPQHF.

The CDR3 region is CASSARDYSYEQYF. CDR3 DNA: TGTGCCAGCAGTGCCCGGGATTACTCCTACGAGCAGTACTTC. The chain links TRBV2 to TRBJ2-7; maybe TRBD2 (5 bases). Trimming took 4 bases from V and 0 from J, leaving 10 bases between them. Germline lookup yields CDR1 SNHLY and CDR2 FYNNEI. The CDR3 length is 14 residues.

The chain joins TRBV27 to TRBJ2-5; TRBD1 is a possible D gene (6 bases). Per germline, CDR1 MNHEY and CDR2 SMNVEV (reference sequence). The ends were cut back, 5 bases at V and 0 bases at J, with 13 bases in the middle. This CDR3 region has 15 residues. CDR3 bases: TGTGCCAGCAGTGTGGGGGCCATGTACCAAGAGACCCAGTACTTC. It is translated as CASSVGAMYQETQYF.

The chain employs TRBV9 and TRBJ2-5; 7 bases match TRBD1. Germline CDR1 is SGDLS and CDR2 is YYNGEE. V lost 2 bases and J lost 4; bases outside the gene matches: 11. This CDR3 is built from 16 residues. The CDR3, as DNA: TGTGCCAGCAGCGTTGGAGCAGGACAGGTGGGAGAGACCCAGTACTTC. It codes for CASSVGAGQVGETQYF.

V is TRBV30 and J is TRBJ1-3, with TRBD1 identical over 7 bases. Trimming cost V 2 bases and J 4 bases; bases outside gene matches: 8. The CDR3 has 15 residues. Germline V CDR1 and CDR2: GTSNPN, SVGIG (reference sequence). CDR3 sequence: CAWSRDSGGGNTIYF. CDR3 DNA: TGTGCCTGGAGTAGGGACAGCGGAGGAGGAAACACCATATATTTT.

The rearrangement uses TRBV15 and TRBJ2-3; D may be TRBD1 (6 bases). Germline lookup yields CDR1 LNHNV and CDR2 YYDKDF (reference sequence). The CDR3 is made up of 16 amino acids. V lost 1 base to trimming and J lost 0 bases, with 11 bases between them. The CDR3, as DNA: TGTGCCACCAGCAGAGGACAGGAGATAAGCACAGATACGCAGTATTTT. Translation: CATSRGQEISTDTQYF.

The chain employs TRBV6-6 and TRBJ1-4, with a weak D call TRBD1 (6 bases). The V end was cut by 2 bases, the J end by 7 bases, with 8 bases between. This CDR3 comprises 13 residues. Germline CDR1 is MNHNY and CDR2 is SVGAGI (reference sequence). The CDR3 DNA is TGTGCCAGCAGTTACGAAGGGGGTGAAAAACTGTTTTTT. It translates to CASSYEGGEKLFF.

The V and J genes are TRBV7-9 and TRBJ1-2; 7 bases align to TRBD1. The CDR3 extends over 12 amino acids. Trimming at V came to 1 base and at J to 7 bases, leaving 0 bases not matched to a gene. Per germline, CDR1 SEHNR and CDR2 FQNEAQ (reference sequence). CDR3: CASSLGDSGYTF. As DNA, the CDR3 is TGTGCCAGCAGCTTAGGGGACAGTGGCTACACCTTC.

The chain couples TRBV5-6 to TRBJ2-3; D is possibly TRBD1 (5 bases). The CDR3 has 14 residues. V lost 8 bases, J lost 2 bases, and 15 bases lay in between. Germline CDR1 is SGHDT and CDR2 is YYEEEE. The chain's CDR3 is CASTDIFLTDTQYF. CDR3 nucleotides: TGTGCCAGTACGGACATATTCCTCACAGATACGCAGTATTTT.

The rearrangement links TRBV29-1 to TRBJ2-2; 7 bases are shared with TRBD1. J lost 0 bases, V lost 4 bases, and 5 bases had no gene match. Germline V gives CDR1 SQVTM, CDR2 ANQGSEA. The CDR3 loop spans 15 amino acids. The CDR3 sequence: CSVGQGTANTGELFF. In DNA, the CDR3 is TGCAGCGTTGGACAGGGTACAGCGAACACCGGGGAGCTGTTTTTT.

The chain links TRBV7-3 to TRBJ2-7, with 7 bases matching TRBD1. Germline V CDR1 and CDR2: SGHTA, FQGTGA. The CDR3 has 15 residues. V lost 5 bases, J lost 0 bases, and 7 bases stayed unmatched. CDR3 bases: TGTGCCAGCAGCGCAGACAGGGCCCCCTCCTACGAGCAGTACTTC. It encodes CASSADRAPSYEQYF.

As DNA, the CDR3 is TGTGCCAGCAGCGGACGAGCGGGGGTTGGAACCGGGGAGCTGTTTTTT. This codes for CASSGRAGVGTGELFF. The V call is TRBV9, the J call TRBJ2-2; TRBD2 matches at 8 bases. The germline gives CDR1 SGDLS, CDR2 YYNGEE. V was clipped by 3 bases and J by 5 bases; unmatched bases: 9. CDR3 length: 16 residues.

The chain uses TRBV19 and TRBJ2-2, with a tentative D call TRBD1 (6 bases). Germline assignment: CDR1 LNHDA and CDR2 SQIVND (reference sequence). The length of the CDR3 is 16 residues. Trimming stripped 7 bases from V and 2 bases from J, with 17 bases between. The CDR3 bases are TGTGCCAGTACCTCATACAGGGTAATAAACACCGGGGAGCTGTTTTTT. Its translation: CASTSYRVINTGELFF.

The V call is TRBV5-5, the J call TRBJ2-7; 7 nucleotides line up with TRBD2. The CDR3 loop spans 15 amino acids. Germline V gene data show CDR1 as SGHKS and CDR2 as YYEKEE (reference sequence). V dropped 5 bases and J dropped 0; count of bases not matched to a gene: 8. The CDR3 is CASRLASGSSYEQYF. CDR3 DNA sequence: TGTGCCAGCAGGCTTGCTAGCGGATCCTCCTACGAGCAGTACTTC.

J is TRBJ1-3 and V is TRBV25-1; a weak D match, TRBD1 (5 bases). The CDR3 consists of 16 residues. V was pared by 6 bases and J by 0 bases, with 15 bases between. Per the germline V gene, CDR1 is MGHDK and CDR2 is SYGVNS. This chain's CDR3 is CASSRRSGGSGNTIYF. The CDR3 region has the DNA TGTGCCAGCAGCAGAAGGTCGGGGGGCTCTGGAAACACCATATATTTT.

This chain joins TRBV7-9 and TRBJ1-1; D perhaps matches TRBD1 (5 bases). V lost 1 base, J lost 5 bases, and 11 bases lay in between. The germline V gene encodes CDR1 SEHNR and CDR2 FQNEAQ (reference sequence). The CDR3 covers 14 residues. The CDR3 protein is CASSLVGLGTEAFF. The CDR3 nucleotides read TGTGCCAGCAGCTTAGTGGGACTGGGAACTGAAGCTTTCTTT.

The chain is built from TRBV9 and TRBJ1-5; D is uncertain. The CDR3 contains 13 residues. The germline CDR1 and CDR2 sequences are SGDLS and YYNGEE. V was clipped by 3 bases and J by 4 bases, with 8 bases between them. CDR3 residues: CASSAGVNQPQHF. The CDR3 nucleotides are TGTGCCAGCAGCGCCGGGGTTAATCAGCCCCAGCATTTT.

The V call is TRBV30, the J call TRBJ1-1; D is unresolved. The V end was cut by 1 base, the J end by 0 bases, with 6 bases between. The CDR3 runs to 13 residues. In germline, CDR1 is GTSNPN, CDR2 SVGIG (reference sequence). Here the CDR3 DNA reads TGTGCCTGGAGTGGACAATTGAACACTGAAGCTTTCTTT. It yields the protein CAWSGQLNTEAFF. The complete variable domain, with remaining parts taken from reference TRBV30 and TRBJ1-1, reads SQTIHQWPATLVQPVGSPLSLECTVEGTSNPNLYWYRQAAGRGLQLLFYSVGIGQISSEVPQNLSASRPQDRQFILSSKKLLLSDSGFYLCAWSGQLNTEAFFGQGTRLTVV.

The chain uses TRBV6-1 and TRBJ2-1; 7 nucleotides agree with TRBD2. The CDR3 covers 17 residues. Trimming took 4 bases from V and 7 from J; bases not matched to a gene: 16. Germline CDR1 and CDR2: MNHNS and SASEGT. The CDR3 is CASSGGYSREIRNEQFF. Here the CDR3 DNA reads TGTGCCAGCAGTGGAGGTTACTCGCGGGAGATAAGGAATGAGCAGTTCTTC.

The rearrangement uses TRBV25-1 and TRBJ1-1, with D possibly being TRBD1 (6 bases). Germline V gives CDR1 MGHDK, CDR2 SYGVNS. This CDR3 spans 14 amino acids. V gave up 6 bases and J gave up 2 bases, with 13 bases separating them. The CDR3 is CASRPLGQNTEAFF. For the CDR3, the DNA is TGTGCCAGCAGGCCCTTGGGACAAAACACTGAAGCTTTCTTT.

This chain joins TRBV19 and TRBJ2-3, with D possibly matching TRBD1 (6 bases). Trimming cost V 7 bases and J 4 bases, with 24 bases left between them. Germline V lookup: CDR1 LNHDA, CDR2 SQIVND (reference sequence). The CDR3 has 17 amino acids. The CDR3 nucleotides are TGTGCCAGTACCCCGAGAAGGGGGATCAAGGGGGCAGATACGCAGTATTTT. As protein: CASTPRRGIKGADTQYF.

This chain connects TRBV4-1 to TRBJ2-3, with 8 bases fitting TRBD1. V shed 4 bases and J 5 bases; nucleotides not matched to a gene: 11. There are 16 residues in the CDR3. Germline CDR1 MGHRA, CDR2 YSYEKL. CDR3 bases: TGCGCCAGCAGCCCGGCCGGGACAGGCAGTGGAGATACGCAGTATTTT. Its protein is CASSPAGTGSGDTQYF.

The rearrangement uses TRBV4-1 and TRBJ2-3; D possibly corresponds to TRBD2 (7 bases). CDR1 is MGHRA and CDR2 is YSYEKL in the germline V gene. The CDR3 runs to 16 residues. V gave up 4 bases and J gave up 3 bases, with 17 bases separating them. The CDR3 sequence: CASSLPGGGLTDTQYF. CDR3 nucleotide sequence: TGCGCCAGCAGCCTCCCCGGCGGGGGCTTGACAGATACGCAGTATTTT.

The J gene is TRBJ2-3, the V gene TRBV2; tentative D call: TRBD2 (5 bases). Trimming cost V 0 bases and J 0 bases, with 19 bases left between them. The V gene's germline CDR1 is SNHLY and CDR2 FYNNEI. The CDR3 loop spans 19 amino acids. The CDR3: CASSEAASRRFSSTDTQYF. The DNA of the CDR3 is TGTGCCAGCAGTGAAGCGGCTAGCCGGAGGTTCTCTAGCACAGATACGCAGTATTTT.